Presented here are 8 T cell receptor beta chains from one specimen sequenced in a study of T-cell reconstitution after alpha-beta-depleted transplantation in children. The library targeted TCRbeta and was prepared with unique molecular identifiers. TCRdb reprocessed the PCR reads with MiXCR, giving one entry per CDR3 protein. This table holds about 230,000 distinct CDR3 sequences, about 9.6% found once. This material consisted of PBMCs from the stem cell graft donor, taken from the stem cell graft. The receptors shown here come from a human donor who donated a stem cell graft to a child with SCID.

This clonotype was counted at least ten times. V and J are TRBV13 and TRBJ2-3; 8 nucleotides line up with TRBD1. V was clipped by 5 bases and J by 2 bases; unmatched bases: 9. The germline CDR1 and CDR2 sequences are PRHDT and FYEKMQ (reference sequence). This CDR3 comprises 16 residues. The CDR3 coding sequence is TGTGCCAGCAGCCTCCGACAGGGGACCCCCACAGATACGCAGTATTTT. Translation: CASSLRQGTPTDTQYF.

This clonotype was recorded at least ten times. V is TRBV10-3 and J is TRBJ2-3; 7 nucleotides match TRBD2. Trimming took 10 bases from V and 2 from J; bases not matched to a gene: 9. Per germline, CDR1 ENHRY and CDR2 SYGVKD. The CDR3 extends over 14 amino acids. CDR3 sequence (DNA): TGTGCCACCAACGCGGGGGATAACACAGATACGCAGTATTTT. Translation: CATNAGDNTDTQYF.

This clonotype was seen only a few times. The genes are TRBV7-8 and TRBJ2-3, with TRBD1 identical over 8 bases. V was pared by 5 bases and J by 5 bases, with 6 bases of the junction left unmatched. The CDR3 is 14 residues long. CDR1 and CDR2 from the germline V gene are SGHVS and FQNEAQ. CDR3: CASSGQGGEDTQYF. CDR3 coding DNA: TGTGCCAGCAGCGGACAGGGAGGTGAAGATACGCAGTATTTT.

The count of this clonotype is one. The chain couples TRBV18 to TRBJ2-7; no reliable D call. CDR3 length equals 14 residues. Germline V lookup: CDR1 KGHSH, CDR2 LQKENI. The V end lost 6 bases, the J end lost 0 bases, and 12 bases lay between the germline ends. The CDR3 loop is CASSKPTNSYEQYF. As DNA, the CDR3 is TGTGCCAGCTCGAAACCGACAAACTCCTACGAGCAGTACTTC. Filled out from reference TRBV18 and TRBJ2-7, the complete variable domain reads NAGVMQNPRHLVRRRGQEARLRCSPMKGHSHVYWYRQLPEEGLKFMVYLQKENIIDESGMPKERFSAEFPKEGPSILRIQQVVRGDSAAYFCASSKPTNSYEQYFGPGTRLTVT.

This clonotype was found a few times. The chain has TRBV20-1 and TRBJ1-5, with D possibly matching TRBD1 (5 bases). CDR1 and CDR2 (germline): DFQATT, SNEGSKA (reference sequence). This CDR3 comprises 13 residues. Trimming pared 3 bases from V and 5 bases from J, leaving 11 bases between. CDR3 sequence reads: CSARWAGDQPQHF. CDR3 sequence (DNA): TGCAGTGCTAGGTGGGCGGGGGATCAGCCCCAGCATTTT.

The chain couples TRBV27 to TRBJ1-5; TRBD1 aligns across 9 bases. The ends lost 6 bases at V and 5 bases at J; junction bases unmatched: 2. This CDR3 has 13 amino acids. Germline loops: CDR1 MNHEY, CDR2 SMNVEV (reference sequence). The chain's CDR3 is CASSGTGYQPQHF. The CDR3 DNA is TGTGCCAGCAGCGGGACAGGGTATCAGCCCCAGCATTTT.

This clonotype showed up many times. The CDR3 region is CASSLATMNTEAFF. The CDR3 DNA is TGCGCCAGCAGCTTGGCCACGATGAACACTGAAGCTTTCTTT. This chain links TRBV5-1 with TRBJ1-1, with D unresolved. Looked up from germline, CDR1 is SGHRS and CDR2 is YFSETQ. CDR3 length equals 14 residues. V was shortened by 0 bases and J by 0 bases, with 6 bases between the two germline ends.

This clonotype was observed at least ten times. The gene calls are TRBV29-1 and TRBJ2-1; TRBD1 matches at 11 bases. This CDR3 has 15 amino acids. The V and J ends lost 7 bases and 8 bases, in that order; junction bases with no gene match: 13. Germline CDR1 is SQVTM and CDR2 is ANQGSEA. The CDR3 region has the DNA TGCAGCGCAGGACAGGGGGCGCACCGGGCCCATGAGCAGTTCTTC. This translates into CSAGQGAHRAHEQFF.